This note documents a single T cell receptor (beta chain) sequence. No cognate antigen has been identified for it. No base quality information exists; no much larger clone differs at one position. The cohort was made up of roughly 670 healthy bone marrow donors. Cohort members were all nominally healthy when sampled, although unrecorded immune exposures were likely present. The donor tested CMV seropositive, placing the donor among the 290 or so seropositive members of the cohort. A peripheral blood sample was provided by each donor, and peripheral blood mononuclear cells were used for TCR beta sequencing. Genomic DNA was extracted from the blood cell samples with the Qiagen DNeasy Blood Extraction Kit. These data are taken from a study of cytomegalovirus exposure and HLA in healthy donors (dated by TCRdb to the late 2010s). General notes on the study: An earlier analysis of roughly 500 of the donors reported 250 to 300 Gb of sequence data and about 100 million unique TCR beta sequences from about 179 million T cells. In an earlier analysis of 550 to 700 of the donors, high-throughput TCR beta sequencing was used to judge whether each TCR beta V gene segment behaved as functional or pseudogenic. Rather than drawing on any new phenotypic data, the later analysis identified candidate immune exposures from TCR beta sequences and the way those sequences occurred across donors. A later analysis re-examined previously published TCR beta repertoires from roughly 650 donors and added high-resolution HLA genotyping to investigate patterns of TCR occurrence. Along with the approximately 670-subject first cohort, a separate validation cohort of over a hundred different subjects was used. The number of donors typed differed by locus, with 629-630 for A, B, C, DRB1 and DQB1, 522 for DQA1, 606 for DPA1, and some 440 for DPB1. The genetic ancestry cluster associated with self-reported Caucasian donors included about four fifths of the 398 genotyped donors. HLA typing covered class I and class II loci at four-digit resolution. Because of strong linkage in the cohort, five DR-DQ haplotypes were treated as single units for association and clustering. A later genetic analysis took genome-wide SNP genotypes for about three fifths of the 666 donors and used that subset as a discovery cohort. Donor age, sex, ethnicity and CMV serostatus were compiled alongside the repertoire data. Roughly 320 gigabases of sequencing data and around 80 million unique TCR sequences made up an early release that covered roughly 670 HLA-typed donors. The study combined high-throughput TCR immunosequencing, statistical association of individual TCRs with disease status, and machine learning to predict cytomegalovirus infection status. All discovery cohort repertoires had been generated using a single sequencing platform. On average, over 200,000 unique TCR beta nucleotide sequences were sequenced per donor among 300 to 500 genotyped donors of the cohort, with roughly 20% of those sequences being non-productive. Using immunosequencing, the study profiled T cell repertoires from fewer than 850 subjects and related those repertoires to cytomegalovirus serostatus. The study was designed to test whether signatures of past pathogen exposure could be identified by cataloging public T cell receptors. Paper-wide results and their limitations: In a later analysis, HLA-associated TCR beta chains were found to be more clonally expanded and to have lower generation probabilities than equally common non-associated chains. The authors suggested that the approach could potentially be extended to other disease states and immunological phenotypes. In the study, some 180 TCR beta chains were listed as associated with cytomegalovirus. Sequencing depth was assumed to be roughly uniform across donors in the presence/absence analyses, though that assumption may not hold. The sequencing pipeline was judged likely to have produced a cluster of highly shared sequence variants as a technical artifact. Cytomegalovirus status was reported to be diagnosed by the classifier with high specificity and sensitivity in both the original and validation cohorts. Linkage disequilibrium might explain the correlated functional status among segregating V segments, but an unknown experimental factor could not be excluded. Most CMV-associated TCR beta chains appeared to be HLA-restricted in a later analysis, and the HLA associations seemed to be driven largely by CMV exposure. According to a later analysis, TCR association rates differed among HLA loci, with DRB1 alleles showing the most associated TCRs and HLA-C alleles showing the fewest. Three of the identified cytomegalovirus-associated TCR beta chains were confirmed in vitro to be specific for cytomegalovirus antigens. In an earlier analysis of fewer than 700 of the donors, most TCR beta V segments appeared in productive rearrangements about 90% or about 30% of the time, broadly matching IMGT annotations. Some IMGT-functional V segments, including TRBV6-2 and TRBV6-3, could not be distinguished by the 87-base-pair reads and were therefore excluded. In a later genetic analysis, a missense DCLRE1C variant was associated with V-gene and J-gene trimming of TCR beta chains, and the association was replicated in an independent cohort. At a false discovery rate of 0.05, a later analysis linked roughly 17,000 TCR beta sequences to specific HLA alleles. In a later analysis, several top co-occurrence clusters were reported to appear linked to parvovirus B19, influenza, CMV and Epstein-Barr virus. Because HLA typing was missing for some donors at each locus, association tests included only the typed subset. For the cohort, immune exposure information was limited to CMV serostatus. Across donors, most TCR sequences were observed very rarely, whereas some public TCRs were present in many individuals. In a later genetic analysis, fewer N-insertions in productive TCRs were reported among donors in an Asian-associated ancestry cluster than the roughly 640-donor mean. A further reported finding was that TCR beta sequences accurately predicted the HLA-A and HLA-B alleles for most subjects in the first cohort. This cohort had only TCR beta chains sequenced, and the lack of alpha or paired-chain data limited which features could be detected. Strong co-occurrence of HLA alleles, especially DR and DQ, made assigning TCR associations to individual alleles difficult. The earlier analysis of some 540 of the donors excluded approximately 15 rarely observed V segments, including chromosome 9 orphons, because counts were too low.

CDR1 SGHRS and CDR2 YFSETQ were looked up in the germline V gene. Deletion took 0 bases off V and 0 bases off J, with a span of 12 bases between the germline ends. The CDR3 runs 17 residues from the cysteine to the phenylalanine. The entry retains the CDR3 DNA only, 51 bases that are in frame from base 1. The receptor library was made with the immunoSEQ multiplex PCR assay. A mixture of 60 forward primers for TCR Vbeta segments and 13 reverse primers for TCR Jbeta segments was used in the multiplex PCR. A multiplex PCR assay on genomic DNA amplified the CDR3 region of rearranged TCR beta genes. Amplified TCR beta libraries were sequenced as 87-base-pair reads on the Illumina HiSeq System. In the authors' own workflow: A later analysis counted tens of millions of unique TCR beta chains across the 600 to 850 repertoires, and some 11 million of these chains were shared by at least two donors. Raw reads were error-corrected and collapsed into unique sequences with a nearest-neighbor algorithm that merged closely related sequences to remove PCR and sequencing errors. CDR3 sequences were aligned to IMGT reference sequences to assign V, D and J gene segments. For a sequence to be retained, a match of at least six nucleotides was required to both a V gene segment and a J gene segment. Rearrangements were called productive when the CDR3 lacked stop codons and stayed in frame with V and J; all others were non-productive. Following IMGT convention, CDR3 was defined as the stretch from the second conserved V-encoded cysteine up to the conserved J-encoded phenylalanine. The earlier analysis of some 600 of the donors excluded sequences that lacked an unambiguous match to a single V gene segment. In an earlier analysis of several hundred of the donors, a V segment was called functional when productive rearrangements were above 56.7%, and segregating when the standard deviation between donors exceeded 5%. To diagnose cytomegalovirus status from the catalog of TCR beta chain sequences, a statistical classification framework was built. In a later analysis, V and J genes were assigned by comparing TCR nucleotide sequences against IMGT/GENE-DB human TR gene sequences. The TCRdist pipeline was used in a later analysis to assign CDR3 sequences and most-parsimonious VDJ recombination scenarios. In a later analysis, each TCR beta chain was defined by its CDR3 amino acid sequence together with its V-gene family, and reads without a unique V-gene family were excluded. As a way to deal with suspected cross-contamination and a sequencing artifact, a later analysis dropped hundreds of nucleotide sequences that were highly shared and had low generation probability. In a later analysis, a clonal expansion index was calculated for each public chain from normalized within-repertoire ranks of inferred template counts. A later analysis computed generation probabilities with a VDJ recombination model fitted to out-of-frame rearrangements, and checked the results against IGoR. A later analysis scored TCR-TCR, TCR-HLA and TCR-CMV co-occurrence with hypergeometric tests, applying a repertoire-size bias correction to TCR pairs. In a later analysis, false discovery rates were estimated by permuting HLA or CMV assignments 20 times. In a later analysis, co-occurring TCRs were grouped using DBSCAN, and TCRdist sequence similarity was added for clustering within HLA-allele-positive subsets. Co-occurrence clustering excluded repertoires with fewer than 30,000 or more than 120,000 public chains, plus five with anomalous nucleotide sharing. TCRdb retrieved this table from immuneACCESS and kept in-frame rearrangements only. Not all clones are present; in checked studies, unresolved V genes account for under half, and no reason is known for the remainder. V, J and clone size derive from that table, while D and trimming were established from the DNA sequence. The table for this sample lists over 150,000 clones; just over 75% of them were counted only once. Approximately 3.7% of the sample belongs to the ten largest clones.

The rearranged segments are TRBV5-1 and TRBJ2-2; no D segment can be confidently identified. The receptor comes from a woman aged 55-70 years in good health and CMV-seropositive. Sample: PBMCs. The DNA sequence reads TGCGCCAGCAGCTTGGTGATTAGTCTGGCGAACACCGGGGAGCTGTTTTTT. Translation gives CASSLVISLANTGELFF.